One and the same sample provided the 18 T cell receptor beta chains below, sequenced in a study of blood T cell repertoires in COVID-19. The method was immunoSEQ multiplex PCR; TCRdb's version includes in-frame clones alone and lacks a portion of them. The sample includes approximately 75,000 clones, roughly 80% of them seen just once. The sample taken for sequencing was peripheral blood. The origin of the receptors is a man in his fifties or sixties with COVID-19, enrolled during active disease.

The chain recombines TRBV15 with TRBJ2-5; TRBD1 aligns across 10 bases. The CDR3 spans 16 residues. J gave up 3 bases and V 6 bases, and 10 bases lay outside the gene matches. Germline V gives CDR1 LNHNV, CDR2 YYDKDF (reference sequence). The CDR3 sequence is CATRKGSTGGEETQYF. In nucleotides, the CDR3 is TGTGCCACCAGAAAAGGCTCGACAGGGGGCGAAGAGACCCAGTACTTC.

The CDR3 sequence: CASSIMEGGQYEQYF. In nucleotides, the CDR3 is TGTGCCAGTAGTATTATGGAGGGAGGGCAATACGAGCAGTACTTC. The chain couples TRBV19 to TRBJ2-7; 7 bases align to TRBD2. V dropped 3 bases and J dropped 4; count of bases not matched to a gene: 9. Germline lookup yields CDR1 LNHDA and CDR2 SQIVND (reference sequence). This CDR3 has 15 residues.

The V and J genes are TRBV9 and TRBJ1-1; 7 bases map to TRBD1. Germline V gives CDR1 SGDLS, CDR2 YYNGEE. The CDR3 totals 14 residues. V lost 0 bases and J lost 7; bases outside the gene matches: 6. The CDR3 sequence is CASSVEGARSEAFF. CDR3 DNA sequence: TGTGCCAGCAGCGTAGAGGGGGCAAGGAGTGAAGCTTTCTTT.

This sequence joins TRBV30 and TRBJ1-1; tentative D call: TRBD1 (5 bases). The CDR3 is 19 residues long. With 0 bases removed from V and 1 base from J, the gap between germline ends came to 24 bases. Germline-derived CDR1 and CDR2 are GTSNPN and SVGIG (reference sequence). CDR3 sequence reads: CAWSVRAGGRRGGNTEAFF. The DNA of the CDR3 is TGTGCCTGGAGTGTAAGGGCAGGTGGCCGTCGGGGGGGGAACACTGAAGCTTTCTTT.

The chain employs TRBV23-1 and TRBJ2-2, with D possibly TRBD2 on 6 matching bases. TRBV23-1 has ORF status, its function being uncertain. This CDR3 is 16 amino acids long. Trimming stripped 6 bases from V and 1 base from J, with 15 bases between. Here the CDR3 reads CASSPEGLLNTGELFF. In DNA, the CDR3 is TGCGCCAGCAGCCCCGAGGGACTCTTGAACACCGGGGAGCTGTTTTTT.

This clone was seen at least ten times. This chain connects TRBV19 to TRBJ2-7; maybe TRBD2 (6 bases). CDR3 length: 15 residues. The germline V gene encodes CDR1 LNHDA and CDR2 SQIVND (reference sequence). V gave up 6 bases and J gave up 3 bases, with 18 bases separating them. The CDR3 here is CASRERDSMDYEQYF. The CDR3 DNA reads TGTGCCAGTAGAGAAAGGGACTCAATGGACTACGAGCAGTACTTC.

The CDR3 protein is CASSLEDRGTDTQYF. The CDR3 nucleotides are TGCGCCAGCAGCTTGGAAGACAGGGGCACAGATACGCAGTATTTT. This sequence joins TRBV5-1 and TRBJ2-3; 7 positions match TRBD1. V lost 0 bases, J lost 1 base, and 2 bases stayed unmatched. The CDR3 extends over 15 amino acids. The germline CDR1 and CDR2 sequences are SGHRS and YFSETQ.

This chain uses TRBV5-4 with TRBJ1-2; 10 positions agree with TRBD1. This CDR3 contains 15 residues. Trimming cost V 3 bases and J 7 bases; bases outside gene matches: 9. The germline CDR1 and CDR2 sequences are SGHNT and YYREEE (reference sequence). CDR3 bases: TGTGCCAGCAGCTACTCCAGACAGGGGGCGCTTGGCTACACCTTC. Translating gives CASSYSRQGALGYTF.

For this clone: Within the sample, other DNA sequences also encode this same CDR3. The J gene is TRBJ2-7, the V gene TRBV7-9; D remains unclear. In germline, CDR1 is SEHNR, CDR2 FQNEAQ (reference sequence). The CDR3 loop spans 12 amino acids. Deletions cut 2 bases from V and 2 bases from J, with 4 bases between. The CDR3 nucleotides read TGTGCCAGCAGCTTAACAGCCTACGAGCAGTACTTC. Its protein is CASSLTAYEQYF.

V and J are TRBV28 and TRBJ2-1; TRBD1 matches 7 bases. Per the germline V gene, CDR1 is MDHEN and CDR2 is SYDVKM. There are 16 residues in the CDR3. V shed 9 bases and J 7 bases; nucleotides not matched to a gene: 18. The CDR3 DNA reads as TGTGCCAGTTCATGGGGCAAAAGGGGGCTGAGGAATGAGCAGTTCTTC. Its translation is CASSWGKRGLRNEQFF.

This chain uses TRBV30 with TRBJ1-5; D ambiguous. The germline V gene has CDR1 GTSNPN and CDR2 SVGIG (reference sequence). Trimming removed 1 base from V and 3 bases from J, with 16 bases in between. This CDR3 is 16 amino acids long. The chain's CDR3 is CAWSDFLGQINQPQHF. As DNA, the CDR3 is TGTGCCTGGAGTGATTTTCTGGGCCAGATCAATCAGCCCCAGCATTTT.

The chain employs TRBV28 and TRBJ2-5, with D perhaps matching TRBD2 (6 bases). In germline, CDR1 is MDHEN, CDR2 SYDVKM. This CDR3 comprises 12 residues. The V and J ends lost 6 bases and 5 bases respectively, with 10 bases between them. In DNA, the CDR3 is TGTGCCAGCAGCGGGAGCACGGAGACCCAGTACTTC. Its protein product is CASSGSTETQYF.

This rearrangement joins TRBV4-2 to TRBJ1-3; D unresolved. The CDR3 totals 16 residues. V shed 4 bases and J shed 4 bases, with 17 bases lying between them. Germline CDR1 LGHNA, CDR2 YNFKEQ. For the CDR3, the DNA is TGTGCCAGCAGCCCGAGCGTGGCCACGCAGGGAAACACCATATATTTT. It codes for CASSPSVATQGNTIYF.

The CDR3 reads CASRGRFAEAHTGELFF. The CDR3 nucleotides are TGTGCCAGCAGGGGCCGGTTTGCGGAGGCCCACACCGGGGAGCTGTTTTTT. The chain links TRBV2 to TRBJ2-2, with TRBD2 as a possible D gene (5 bases). Germline V gives CDR1 SNHLY, CDR2 FYNNEI. V lost 6 bases to trimming and J lost 3 bases, with 20 bases between them. This CDR3 contains 17 residues.

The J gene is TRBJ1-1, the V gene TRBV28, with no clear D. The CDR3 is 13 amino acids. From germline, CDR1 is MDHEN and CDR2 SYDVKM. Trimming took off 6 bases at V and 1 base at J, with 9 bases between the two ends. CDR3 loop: CASREVRNTEAFF. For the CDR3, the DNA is TGTGCCAGCAGAGAGGTCAGGAACACTGAAGCTTTCTTT.

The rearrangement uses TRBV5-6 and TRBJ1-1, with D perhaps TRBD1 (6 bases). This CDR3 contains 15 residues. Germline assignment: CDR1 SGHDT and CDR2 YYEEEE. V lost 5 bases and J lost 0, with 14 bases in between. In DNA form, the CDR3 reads TGTGCCAGCAGTTTTGGCGGGGGCGTGAACACTGAAGCTTTCTTT. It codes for CASSFGGGVNTEAFF.

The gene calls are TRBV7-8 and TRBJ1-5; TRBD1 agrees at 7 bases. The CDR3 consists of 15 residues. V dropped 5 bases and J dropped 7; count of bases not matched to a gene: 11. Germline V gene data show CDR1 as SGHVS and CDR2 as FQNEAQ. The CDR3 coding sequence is TGTGCCAGCAGCCTACACCGGGACAGCTCCCAGCCCCAGCATTTT. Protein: CASSLHRDSSQPQHF.

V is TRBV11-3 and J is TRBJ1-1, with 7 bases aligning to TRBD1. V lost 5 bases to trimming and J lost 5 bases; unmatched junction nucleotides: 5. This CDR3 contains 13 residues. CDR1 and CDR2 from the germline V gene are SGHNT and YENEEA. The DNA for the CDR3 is TGTGCCAGCAGCCAAACAGGGGATACTGAAGCTTTCTTT. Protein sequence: CASSQTGDTEAFF.